This TCR beta chain was retrieved from a study of blood T cell repertoires in COVID-19. V was pared by 1 base and J by 0 bases, with 11 bases between. The CDR3 covers 15 residues. The V gene's germline CDR1 is GTSNPN and CDR2 SVGIG (reference sequence). Original analysis: Estimated nucleated cell counts came from reference gene primer amplification. Some clones are missing from TCRdb's copy, which holds only in-frame ones; the method was immunoSEQ multiplex PCR. D and trimming come from the DNA, and the V and J calls and clone size come from that table. Here the sample spans 150,000 or so clones, 75% to 85% being singletons.

The chain is built from TRBV30 and TRBJ2-3, with D hard to call. Sequencing input: peripheral blood. The clonotype originates from an older woman with COVID-19, enrolled during active disease. The DNA for the CDR3 is TGTGCCTGGAGTGGGATGACAACAAGCACAGATACGCAGTATTTT. This translates into CAWSGMTTSTDTQYF. Full variable domain (remainder filled in from reference TRBV30 and TRBJ2-3): SQTIHQWPATLVQPVGSPLSLECTVEGTSNPNLYWYRQAAGRGLQLLFYSVGIGQISSEVPQNLSASRPQDRQFILSSKKLLLSDSGFYLCAWSGMTTSTDTQYFGPGTRLTVL.